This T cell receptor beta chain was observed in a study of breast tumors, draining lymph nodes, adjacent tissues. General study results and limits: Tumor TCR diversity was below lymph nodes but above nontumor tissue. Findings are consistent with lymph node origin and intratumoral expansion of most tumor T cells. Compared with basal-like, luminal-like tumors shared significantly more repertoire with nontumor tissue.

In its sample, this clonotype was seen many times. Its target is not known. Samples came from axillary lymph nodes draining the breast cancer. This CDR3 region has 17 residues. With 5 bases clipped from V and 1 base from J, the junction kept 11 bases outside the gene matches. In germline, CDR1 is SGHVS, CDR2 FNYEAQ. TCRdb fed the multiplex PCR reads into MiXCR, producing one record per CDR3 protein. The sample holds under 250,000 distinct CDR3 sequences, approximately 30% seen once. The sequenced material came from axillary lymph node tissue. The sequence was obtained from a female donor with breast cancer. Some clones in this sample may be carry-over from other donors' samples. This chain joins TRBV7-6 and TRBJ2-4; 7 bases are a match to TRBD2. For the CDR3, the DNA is TGTGCCAGCAGCCCGCCCGGCGGGAGTAGCGCCAAAAACATTCAGTACTTC. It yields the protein CASSPPGGSSAKNIQYF.